Here is one TCR beta chain with its context. Its antigen is undetermined. This specimen belongs to a study of cytomegalovirus exposure and HLA in healthy donors. Study results and caveats: Based on reports, TCR beta sequences accurately predicted HLA-A and HLA-B alleles for most subjects.

CDR1 is LNHDA and CDR2 is SQIVND in the germline V gene (reference sequence). This CDR3 has 12 residues. V was clipped by 11 bases and J by 4 bases; unmatched bases: 4. The PCR used 60 Vbeta and 13 Jbeta primers. Some clones are missing from TCRdb's copy, which holds only in-frame ones; the method was immunoSEQ multiplex PCR. The sample holds about 110,000 clones, roughly four fifths seen once. This receptor was obtained from a woman in her 30s in good health and CMV-seronegative. The rearrangement joins TRBV19 to TRBJ2-7; 11 nucleotides agree with TRBD2. The sample consisted of PBMCs. The CDR3 nucleotides read TGTGCCTCTAGCGGGAGGAGGTACGAGCAGTACTTC. As protein: CASSGRRYEQYF.